The present T cell receptor (beta chain) was sequenced within a study of beta chain features in type 1 diabetes. Study conclusions and caveats: Individuals with type 1 diabetes displayed fewer insertions and more deletions at VDJ junctions. Sequencing of cDNA might inflate the share of cells that strongly express TCR.

The CDR3 consists of 15 residues. Trimming took off 5 bases at V and 6 bases at J, with 19 bases between the two ends. Germline CDR1 is SGHVS and CDR2 is FQNEAQ. As for this clone: Its antigen is as yet unknown.

Expressed TCRB transcripts were sequenced because the isolated RNA had all been reverse transcribed beforehand. Using immunoSEQ multiplex PCR, the repertoire was profiled, and TCRdb retains in-frame clones only, with some absent. The sample records about half a million clones, over 9.5% being singletons. The rearrangement links TRBV7-8 to TRBJ1-2; D not certain. The sequencing sample was made of naive CD4+ T cells from blood. The origin of this receptor is a woman in her late teens or twenties in good health. The CDR3 is CASSPPAGVANGYTF. CDR3 coding DNA: TGTGCCAGCAGCCCCCCAGCAGGCGTGGCGAATGGCTACACCTTC.